This is a list of T cell receptor beta chains from one sample in a study of shared clonotypes between healthy human individuals. Method: immunoSEQ multiplex PCR; TCRdb's copy keeps in-frame clones and lacks some. This table holds roughly 700,000 clones, over 65% found once. Sample: memory CD4+ T cells sorted from blood. The receptor source for this set is a woman in her 30s in good health. CDR3s include the opening cysteine and the closing phenylalanine or tryptophan. A D gene is named only where the DNA matches it firmly. Clone size is shown for a subset of rows, as once, few, many or a class of expanded clone.

v_call	d_call	j_call	clone_size	cdr3_nt	cdr3_aa
TRBV6-1	NA	TRBJ1-2	once	TGTGCCAGCACCCCACAGGGAGACTATGGCTACACCTTC	CASTPQGDYGYTF
TRBV27	NA	TRBJ1-2	few	TGTGCCAGCAGTTTAGGGAGCGGGAACGGCTACACCTTC	CASSLGSGNGYTF
TRBV18	NA	TRBJ2-7	NA	TGTGCCAGCTCACCACGGAGCGGAGCCCCTTCCGAGCAGTACTTC	CASSPRSGAPSEQYF
TRBV21-1	NA	TRBJ1-4	NA	TGTGCCAGCAGCAGAAGGGGGGAAAAACTGTTTTTT	CASSRRGEKLFF
TRBV7-9	TRBD1	TRBJ1-3	NA	TGTGCCAGCAGCACAAGAGACAGGGCTCGGGGAAACACCATATATTTT	CASSTRDRARGNTIYF
TRBV7-9	NA	TRBJ1-1	NA	TGTGCCAGCAGCTTAGCGTTGAGGGCTGAAGCTTTCTTT	CASSLALRAEAFF
TRBV10-3	TRBD1	TRBJ1-2	NA	TGTGCCATCAAAGGGAGGACAGGGGAGGGATATGGCTACACCTTC	CAIKGRTGEGYGYTF
TRBV15	NA	TRBJ1-1	NA	TGTGCCACCAGCAGTTACATCGGTACCTCTATGAACACTGAAGCTTTCTTT	CATSSYIGTSMNTEAFF
TRBV5-1	NA	TRBJ2-7	NA	TGCGCCAGCAGCTTGGGAGGAGGGGGAAGCGACGAGCAGTACTTC	CASSLGGGGSDEQYF
TRBV11-3	TRBD2	TRBJ2-5	NA	TGTGCCAGCAGCTCCGTAGCGGGAGGGGCCCAGTACTTC	CASSSVAGGAQYF
TRBV7-8	NA	TRBJ1-2	NA	TGTGCCAGCTTAGCTAGGAGGGGCGCGAACTATGGCTACACCTTC	CASLARRGANYGYTF
TRBV5-1	TRBD2	TRBJ2-3	NA	TGCGCCAGCAGCTTGGGGGCTAGCGGGAACACAGATACGCAGTATTTT	CASSLGASGNTDTQYF
TRBV11-3	TRBD2	TRBJ2-2	NA	TGTGCCAGCAGCTTAGTGGCGGGAGTGAGGACCGGGGAGCTGTTTTTT	CASSLVAGVRTGELFF
TRBV19	NA	TRBJ1-1	few	TGTGCCAGTAGTATCCAGAGTTTGAACACTGAAGCTTTCTTT	CASSIQSLNTEAFF
TRBV4-1	TRBD2	TRBJ2-1	NA	TGCGCCAGCAGCCAAGATAGAGGGCTAGCGGCGTACAATGAGCAGTTCTTC	CASSQDRGLAAYNEQFF
TRBV7-2	NA	TRBJ2-7	few	TGTGCCAGCAGCTTAGGGCTAAACTACGAGCAGTACTTC	CASSLGLNYEQYF
TRBV6-9	TRBD1	TRBJ1-5	few	TGTGCCAGCAGTTGGGGGACAGCCTTTAGCAATCAGCCCCAGCATTTT	CASSWGTAFSNQPQHF
TRBV7-7	TRBD2	TRBJ2-3	NA	TGTGCCAGCAGCTTAGGCGGGGCGGGAGGGCCAGATACGCAGTATTTT	CASSLGGAGGPDTQYF
TRBV6-5	NA	TRBJ2-5	NA	TGTGCCAGCAGCACTTCCAGGGGAGAGACCCAGTACTTC	CASSTSRGETQYF
TRBV5-1	TRBD1	TRBJ2-4	NA	TGCGCCAGCAGCTTGGCCGACAGGGACGGAAACATTCAGTACTTC	CASSLADRDGNIQYF